This TCR beta chain was captured by sequencing in a study of blood T cell repertoires in COVID-19. This clone was detected a few times. The ends were cut back, 2 bases at V and 0 bases at J, with 17 bases in the middle. This CDR3 contains 18 residues. From germline, CDR1 is LNHNV and CDR2 YYDKDF (reference sequence). The table came from immunoSEQ multiplex PCR; TCRdb's copy has only in-frame clones and leaves some out. The table lists approximately 450,000 clones, 75% to 90% of them singletons. The V gene is TRBV15, the J gene TRBJ1-5, with D hard to call. The sample was PBMCs or T cells enriched from blood (not recorded which). This receptor was identified in a man aged 30-40 years who had recovered from COVID-19. The DNA of the CDR3 is TGTGCCACCAGCAGACCCCCGGAGGTCGGGTATAGCAATCAGCCCCAGCATTTT. Translated, it gives CATSRPPEVGYSNQPQHF.